This record concerns one T cell receptor (beta chain) sequence. The V segment lost 7 bases and the J segment 6 bases; nucleotides outside the gene matches: 15. The CDR3 extends over 16 amino acids. Looked up from germline, CDR1 is MNHEY and CDR2 is SVGEGT. TCRdb re-analyzed the PCR reads through MiXCR. The sample contains roughly 7,000 clones, almost 30% of which appear only once. The data stem from a study of metastatic and nonmetastatic thyroid tumors. No treatment had been given to any patient before thyroid surgery. The TCR originated in a female donor with papillary thyroid cancer or a benign thyroid nodule (not recorded which). Some clones in this sample may be carry-over from other donors' samples. The chain employs TRBV6-2 or TRBV6-3 and TRBJ2-3; 8 nucleotides agree with TRBD2. Sequences were obtained from tumor tissue. CDR3 sequence: CASTLGLATGRDTQYF. DNA of the CDR3: TGTGCCAGCACCCTCGGACTAGCAACGGGACGGGATACGCAGTATTTT.